Ten or more counts support the clone carrying this T cell receptor (beta chain). For the second PCR, which ran for about 7 to 11 cycles, a sample-barcoded 5' primer and a J-beta primer mix were used. Each CDR3 protein gets one entry after TCRdb re-called the 5' RACE reads with MiXCR. The sample lists some 800,000 distinct CDR3 sequences; 44% were seen once. The data belong to a study of blood T cells in healthy people across ages. The CDR3 has 14 amino acids. J gave up 3 bases and V 5 bases, and 5 bases lay outside the gene matches. PBMCs were isolated at a quantity of at least 6 million per sample. What was sequenced was blood. This clonotype was obtained from a man in his sixties in good health. The V gene is TRBV12-3 or TRBV12-4, the J gene TRBJ2-7; 9 bases are shared with TRBD1. The CDR3 nucleotides are TGTGCCAGCAGTCCGGGACAGGGTTTCTACGAGCAGTACTTC. As protein: CASSPGQGFYEQYF.